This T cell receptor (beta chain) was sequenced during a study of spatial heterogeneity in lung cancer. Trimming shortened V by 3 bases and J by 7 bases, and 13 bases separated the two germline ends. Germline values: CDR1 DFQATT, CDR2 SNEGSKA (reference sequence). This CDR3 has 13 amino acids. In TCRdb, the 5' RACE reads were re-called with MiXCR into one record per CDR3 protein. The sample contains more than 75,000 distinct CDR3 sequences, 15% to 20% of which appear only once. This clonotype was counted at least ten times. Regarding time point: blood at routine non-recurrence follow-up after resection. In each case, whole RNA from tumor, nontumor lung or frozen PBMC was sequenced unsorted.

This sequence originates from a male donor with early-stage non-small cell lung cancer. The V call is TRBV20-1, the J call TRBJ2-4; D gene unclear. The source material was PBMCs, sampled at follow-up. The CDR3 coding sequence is TGCAGTGCTAGGCAATACGCTGGGAACATTCAGTACTTC. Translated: CSARQYAGNIQYF.